Below are 15 T cell receptor beta chains sequenced from a single sample in a study of T cell responses to AZD1222 COVID-19 vaccine. Sequencing used immunoSEQ multiplex PCR; TCRdb keeps in-frame clones, though not all of them. This sample yields 140,000 to 150,000 clones, of which over 90% are seen a single time; about 5.1% belongs to the top ten. This sample comprised peripheral blood, obtained on day 0 of AZD1222 vaccination. These receptors originate from an adult in good health.

CDR3 nucleotide sequence: TGTGCCAGTAGCGGGACAGGGAGGAAGGGCGAGCAGTACTTC. Amino acid sequence: CASSGTGRKGEQYF. V is TRBV19 and J is TRBJ2-7; 9 bases match TRBD1. Trimming at V came to 6 bases and at J to 6 bases, leaving 9 bases not matched to a gene. CDR3 length equals 14 residues. Germline-derived CDR1 and CDR2 are LNHDA and SQIVND (reference sequence).

The chain couples TRBV28 to TRBJ1-1, with D perhaps TRBD1 (6 bases). Germline assignment: CDR1 MDHEN and CDR2 SYDVKM. The CDR3 loop spans 15 amino acids. Deletions cut 7 bases from V and 0 bases from J, with 15 bases between. This chain's CDR3 is CASTLTGAVNTEAFF. The CDR3 DNA follows: TGTGCCAGCACCCTAACGGGGGCAGTGAACACTGAAGCTTTCTTT.

The chain joins TRBV5-5 to TRBJ1-2; no firm D call. Trimming removed 0 bases at V and 5 bases at J, with 5 bases between. This CDR3 region has 12 residues. CDR1 and CDR2 from the germline V gene are SGHKS and YYEKEE (reference sequence). This chain's CDR3 is CASSLGGYGYTF. CDR3 nucleotide sequence: TGTGCCAGCAGCTTGGGAGGGTATGGCTACACCTTC.

CDR3 protein: CASSFEVKKRPQHF. CDR3 in DNA: TGTGCCAGCAGTTTTGAGGTAAAGAAGCGGCCCCAGCATTTT. The chain carries TRBV28 and TRBJ1-5; D remains unclear. CDR3 length: 14 amino acids. V lost 3 bases and J lost 9, with 15 bases in between. Germline lookup yields CDR1 MDHEN and CDR2 SYDVKM.

J is TRBJ1-2 and V is TRBV24-1; 9 nucleotides align to TRBD1. The germline V gene encodes CDR1 KGHDR and CDR2 SFDVKD. CDR3 length equals 16 residues. V trimming: 3 bases; J trimming: 6 bases; junction bases outside the gene matches: 10. The CDR3 DNA reads as TGTGCCACCAGTGATGGGGGGACAGGGTTTATGCATGGCTACACCTTC. Its translation is CATSDGGTGFMHGYTF.

The chain uses TRBV27 and TRBJ2-5; 14 bases match TRBD2. The CDR3 contains 17 residues. V trimming: 5 bases; J trimming: 4 bases; junction bases outside the gene matches: 9. The V gene's germline CDR1 is MNHEY and CDR2 SMNVEV (reference sequence). CDR3 DNA sequence: TGTGCCAGCAGTCTTGGGACTAGCGGGAGCGCTGGAGAGACCCAGTACTTC. The encoded protein is CASSLGTSGSAGETQYF.

This clone was counted once. The rearrangement uses TRBV14 and TRBJ2-2, with 8 bases matching TRBD2. V lost 4 bases, J lost 6 bases, and 10 bases stayed unmatched. The CDR3 contains 16 residues. The V gene's germline CDR1 is SGHDN and CDR2 FVKESK. The CDR3 reads CASSPTGGSGAGELFF. DNA for the CDR3: TGTGCCAGCAGCCCCACGGGAGGGTCTGGGGCCGGGGAGCTGTTTTTT.

This clone has only a few counts. The genes are TRBV19 and TRBJ2-7; 10 bases fit TRBD1. J gave up 0 bases and V 1 base, and 3 bases lay outside the gene matches. Germline-derived CDR1 and CDR2 are LNHDA and SQIVND (reference sequence). This CDR3 is built from 16 residues. The CDR3 reads CASSIVRTGGSYEQYF. The CDR3 bases are TGTGCCAGTAGTATAGTTCGGACAGGGGGCTCCTACGAGCAGTACTTC.

The chain combines TRBV24-1 with TRBJ1-5; D possibly corresponds to TRBD1 (6 bases). The CDR3 extends over 13 amino acids. From germline, CDR1 is KGHDR and CDR2 SFDVKD. V was trimmed by 5 bases and J by 3 bases, leaving 7 bases between them. Here the CDR3 reads CATSAGDNQPQHF. The CDR3 DNA is TGTGCCACCAGTGCAGGGGACAATCAGCCCCAGCATTTT.

The CDR3 sequence: CATSRDWGQGQQTQYF. For the CDR3, the DNA is TGTGCCACCAGCAGGGACTGGGGACAGGGGCAACAGACCCAGTACTTC. V gene TRBV15 combines with J gene TRBJ2-5; 10 nucleotides align to TRBD1. The germline V gene encodes CDR1 LNHNV and CDR2 YYDKDF (reference sequence). This CDR3 contains 16 residues. Trimming took 3 bases from V and 6 from J; bases not matched to a gene: 10.

This chain joins TRBV5-1 and TRBJ2-2; 11 bases fit TRBD2. Per germline, CDR1 SGHRS and CDR2 YFSETQ. The CDR3 runs to 15 residues. Losses at the gene ends were 2 bases for V and 5 bases for J; bases not matched to a gene: 2. The CDR3 region is CASSLRTSGTGELFF. The CDR3 DNA is TGCGCCAGCAGCTTAAGGACTAGCGGGACCGGGGAGCTGTTTTTT.

V gene TRBV10-3 combines with J gene TRBJ2-3; the match to TRBD1 covers 7 bases. This CDR3 has 13 amino acids. Germline assignment: CDR1 ENHRY and CDR2 SYGVKD. V was clipped by 7 bases and J by 3 bases; unmatched bases: 4. The CDR3 DNA sequence: TGTGCCATCACAACAGGGGTGACAGATACGCAGTATTTT. Translated: CAITTGVTDTQYF.

This clone has only one observation. This sequence joins TRBV5-1 and TRBJ1-2, with D uncertain. V was pared by 0 bases and J by 6 bases, with 9 bases between. CDR3 length equals 13 residues. Germline-derived CDR1 and CDR2 are SGHRS and YFSETQ. Here the CDR3 DNA reads TGCGCCAGCAGCTTGGTTGTCGGAGATGGCTACACCTTC. Its translation is CASSLVVGDGYTF.

The rearrangement uses TRBV9 and TRBJ2-7; 7 nucleotides align to TRBD2. CDR3 size: 14 residues. V gave up 0 bases and J gave up 3 bases; unmatched junction bases: 3. Germline lookup yields CDR1 SGDLS and CDR2 YYNGEE. In DNA, the CDR3 is TGTGCCAGCAGCGTAGGACGGGGGGACTACGAGCAGTACTTC. It encodes CASSVGRGDYEQYF. Based on the CDR3 plus reference TRBV9 and TRBJ2-7, the full variable domain is DSGVTQTPKHLITATGQRVTLRCSPRSGDLSVYWYQQSLDQGLQFLIQYYNGEERAKGNILERFSAQQFPDLHSELNLSSLELGDSALYFCASSVGRGDYEQYFGPGTRLTVT.

The chain combines TRBV7-9 with TRBJ1-6, with 7 bases aligning to TRBD1. The germline CDR1 and CDR2 sequences are SEHNR and FQNEAQ (reference sequence). The CDR3 sequence is 16 residues long. The trim removed 1 base at V and 6 bases at J, leaving 6 bases unmatched. Here the CDR3 DNA reads TGTGCCAGCAGCTTAGGACAGGGAGTGAGTAATTCACCCCTCCACTTT. It yields the protein CASSLGQGVSNSPLHF.